This TCR beta chain came from a study of control samples from healthy donors and cancer patients. The CDR3 sequence is 15 residues long. The germline gives CDR1 MDHEN, CDR2 SYDVKM. The V end lost 3 bases, the J end lost 6 bases, and 14 bases lay between the germline ends. The repertoire was sequenced with immunoSEQ multiplex PCR; TCRdb's copy has only in-frame clones and lacks some. The top ten clones hold around a fifth of a sample with approximately 97,000 clones, just under 85% of them seen once. The source material was blood. The receptor comes from a man under 40 in good health. The V and J genes are TRBV28 and TRBJ1-4; possible D gene TRBD1, 6 bases. As DNA, the CDR3 is TGTGCCAGCAGTTTCTTACAGGGTGGTCATGAAAAACTGTTTTTT. Its protein product is CASSFLQGGHEKLFF.